This is a list of T cell receptor beta chains from one sample in a study of shared clonotypes between healthy human individuals. Libraries were prepared by immunoSEQ multiplex PCR; TCRdb keeps only in-frame clonotypes and omits some of them. The sample includes about 2.4 million clones, under 95% seen only once; the top ten take about 0.38%. The sequenced sample was naive CD4+ T cells from PBMCs. Source of these receptors: a man between 18 and 29 years old in good health. Some clones in this sample may be carry-over from other donors' samples. CDR3s include the opening cysteine and the closing phenylalanine or tryptophan.

V,J,CDR3
TRBV14,TRBJ2-5,CASSPRTAGVSTQYF
TRBV4-1,TRBJ1-1,CASSRGNRGGEAFF
TRBV7-2,TRBJ2-5,CASSQGDGSQETQYF
TRBV11-2,TRBJ2-3,CASSPLAGESDTQYF
TRBV6-1,TRBJ1-4,CASSDAGRGEKLFF
TRBV11-2,TRBJ2-6,CASSLDPRPTGANVLTF
TRBV27,TRBJ2-2,CASSLGGSGANTGELFF
TRBV4-3,TRBJ1-4,CASSQEIRNAEKLFF
TRBV7-9,TRBJ1-2,CASSITGDYGYTF
TRBV30,TRBJ2-3,CAWSGWAVTDTQYF
TRBV19,TRBJ2-1,CASSPSGRDRGRNEQFF
TRBV2,TRBJ2-7,CASSLGTDQTYEQYF
TRBV7-3,TRBJ2-3,CASSLTGTDTQYF
TRBV6-5,TRBJ2-7,CASSPKTASYEQYF
TRBV5-1,TRBJ2-7,CASSLALAEGEQYF
TRBV11-1,TRBJ1-1,CASSSQGFNTEAFF
TRBV4-1,TRBJ1-3,CASSSHRVVAGNTIYF
TRBV14,TRBJ1-2,CASSTEGPYGYTF
TRBV5-1,TRBJ1-1,CASSVIGDINTEAFF
TRBV2,TRBJ2-5,CASNGQGQETQYF
TRBV5-6,TRBJ1-2,CASSLQDRVYRYTF
TRBV5-1,TRBJ2-7,CASSFSSGAGGYEQYF
TRBV5-4,TRBJ2-5,CASSSRTGRETQYF
TRBV28,TRBJ1-4,CASSLPDGFNEKLFF
TRBV28,TRBJ2-7,CASSSRTGGAYEQYF
TRBV12-5,TRBJ2-5,CASGLGGETQYF
TRBV28,TRBJ1-5,CASSQGQRNQPQHF
TRBV20-1,TRBJ2-5,CSAITIETQYF
TRBV19,TRBJ1-2,CASSIRGAYYGYTF